These 32 T cell receptor beta chains share one sample of origin, sequenced in a study of blood T cell repertoires in COVID-19. Repertoires were generated with immunoSEQ multiplex PCR, while TCRdb's copy carries only in-frame clones and drops some. The table includes 200,000 to 250,000 clones, around 90% detected once. Sequenced input: peripheral blood. The receptor set was obtained from a man aged 25-40 years with COVID-19, enrolled during active disease.

The chain employs TRBV5-1 and TRBJ2-1; a possible D gene is TRBD2 (5 bases). Germline V gene sequence: CDR1 SGHRS, CDR2 YFSETQ. With 3 bases removed from V and 0 bases from J, the gap between germline ends came to 16 bases. The CDR3 extends over 17 amino acids. CDR3 in DNA: TGCGCCAGCAGCTCACTAAGCGGCGGCGTCTCCTACAATGAGCAGTTCTTC. This encodes CASSSLSGGVSYNEQFF.

The chain combines TRBV19 with TRBJ2-1; D perhaps matches TRBD2 (6 bases). CDR3 size: 11 residues. Trimming shortened V by 5 bases and J by 8 bases, and 7 bases separated the two germline ends. Germline V lookup: CDR1 LNHDA, CDR2 SQIVND (reference sequence). In nucleotides, the CDR3 is TGTGCCAGTAGTTGGGGGGATGAGCAGTTCTTC. Translated, it gives CASSWGDEQFF.

This chain joins TRBV4-3 and TRBJ2-7; D is possibly TRBD1 (5 bases). CDR1 is LGHNA and CDR2 is YSLEER in the germline V gene. Trimming stripped 2 bases from V and 0 bases from J, with 11 bases between. The CDR3 is made up of 15 amino acids. CDR3 in amino acids: CASSQHQGPSYEQYF. The CDR3 region has the DNA TGCGCCAGCAGCCAACACCAGGGTCCCTCCTACGAGCAGTACTTC.

The chain links TRBV6-5 to TRBJ2-7; the match to TRBD1 covers 8 bases. The ends lost 8 bases at V and 3 bases at J; junction bases unmatched: 12. This CDR3 is built from 15 residues. Germline CDR1 and CDR2: MNHEY and SVGAGI. DNA for the CDR3: TGTGCCAGCGCCCCTGTGAGAACAGGGGGCTACGAGCAGTACTTC. Its translation is CASAPVRTGGYEQYF.

V gene TRBV28 combines with J gene TRBJ2-1, with TRBD1 matching over 10 bases. The CDR3 runs to 15 residues. Germline CDR1 MDHEN, CDR2 SYDVKM. Trimming at V came to 11 bases and at J to 4 bases, leaving 11 bases not matched to a gene. The CDR3, as DNA: TGTGCCTATCAAGCGGGACAGGGGTTGTACAATGAGCAGTTCTTC. It translates to CAYQAGQGLYNEQFF.

This sequence joins TRBV19 and TRBJ1-4; the D gene is possibly TRBD1 (6 bases). Trimming took 6 bases from V and 0 from J, leaving 17 bases between them. CDR1 and CDR2 from the germline V gene are LNHDA and SQIVND (reference sequence). This CDR3 is built from 17 residues. The CDR3: CASSRDDRSATNEKLFF. The CDR3 coding sequence is TGTGCCAGTAGCCGAGATGACAGGTCTGCAACTAATGAAAAACTGTTTTTT.

The V gene is TRBV24-1, the J gene TRBJ2-1; TRBD2 agrees at 9 bases. The CDR3 sequence is 17 residues long. Germline lookup yields CDR1 KGHDR and CDR2 SFDVKD. J gave up 0 bases and V 3 bases, and 5 bases lay outside the gene matches. CDR3 sequence reads: CATSDLSGSSSYNEQFF. The CDR3 DNA sequence: TGTGCCACCAGTGATCTTAGCGGGAGTAGCTCCTACAATGAGCAGTTCTTC.

The chain employs TRBV11-2 and TRBJ2-1, with TRBD1 matching over 11 bases. The CDR3 contains 16 residues. Trimming at V came to 6 bases and at J to 6 bases, leaving 10 bases not matched to a gene. Germline values: CDR1 SGHAT, CDR2 FQNNGV. The chain's CDR3 is CASRSLRTGGGNEQFF. The CDR3 nucleotides read TGTGCCAGCAGATCCCTACGGACAGGGGGCGGCAATGAGCAGTTCTTC.

The chain recombines TRBV21-1 with TRBJ1-1; whether TRBD1, the table's D call, matches the DNA was not checked. TRBV21-1 is a pseudogene. CDR3 length: 16 amino acids. This chain's CDR3 is CASSKGVTRGNTEAFF. CDR3 sequence (DNA): TGTGCCAGCAGCAAAGGGGTTACAAGGGGGAACACTGAAGCTTTCTTT.

The chain uses TRBV19 and TRBJ1-2, with D maybe TRBD1 (6 bases). CDR3 length equals 16 residues. CDR1 and CDR2 from the germline V gene are LNHDA and SQIVND (reference sequence). The V gene lost 1 base and the J gene lost 4 bases, with 16 bases spanning the gap. The CDR3, as DNA: TGTGCCAGTAGTATAGGGGCGACAGGCCCGGGCTATGGCTACACCTTC. It yields the protein CASSIGATGPGYGYTF.

The rearrangement uses TRBV28 and TRBJ1-2; 7 bases line up with TRBD1. The CDR3 has 13 amino acids. Germline assignment: CDR1 MDHEN and CDR2 SYDVKM. V shed 8 bases and J 0 bases; nucleotides not matched to a gene: 3. This chain's CDR3 is CASLQGANYGYTF. The CDR3 coding sequence is TGTGCCAGCCTTCAGGGGGCTAACTATGGCTACACCTTC.

J is TRBJ1-2 and V is TRBV27; D not certain. This CDR3 has 17 amino acids. Trimming shortened V by 7 bases and J by 2 bases, and 23 bases separated the two germline ends. Germline loops: CDR1 MNHEY, CDR2 SMNVEV (reference sequence). The CDR3 DNA reads TGTGCCAGCACCTTATCGGCCCCTGGCGGATCCAACTATGGCTACACCTTC. As protein: CASTLSAPGGSNYGYTF.

The V and J genes are TRBV24-1 and TRBJ2-7; D is undetermined. V lost 4 bases and J lost 3, with 18 bases in between. The CDR3 sequence is 16 residues long. CDR1 and CDR2 (germline): KGHDR, SFDVKD. Here the CDR3 reads CATSDLLTLTHYEQYF. CDR3 coding DNA: TGTGCCACCAGTGACCTACTGACACTGACCCACTACGAGCAGTACTTC.

The CDR3 region is CASATVMNTEAFF. DNA for the CDR3: TGCGCCAGCGCGACAGTCATGAACACTGAAGCTTTCTTT. This chain joins TRBV5-1 and TRBJ1-1, with D tentatively TRBD1 (5 bases). Germline V gives CDR1 SGHRS, CDR2 YFSETQ. The CDR3 consists of 13 residues. V lost 7 bases and J 0 bases, leaving 10 bases between the germline ends.

The chain carries TRBV3-1 (or the pseudogene TRBV3-2) and TRBJ2-2; TRBD1 is a possible D gene (6 bases). Trimming removed 1 base from V and 4 bases from J, with 7 bases in between. The CDR3 is 14 residues long. Germline V gives CDR1 LGHDT, CDR2 YNNKEL (reference sequence). The CDR3 region is CASSQVGGTGELFF. CDR3 DNA sequence: TGTGCCAGCAGCCAAGTAGGGGGCACCGGGGAGCTGTTTTTT.

V is TRBV18 and J is TRBJ1-1, with 7 bases fitting TRBD1. V gave up 2 bases and J gave up 7 bases; unmatched junction bases: 1. The CDR3 totals 12 residues. CDR1 and CDR2 (germline): KGHSH, LQKENI. The CDR3 DNA reads TGTGCCAGCTCACCAGACAGGGTTGAAGCTTTCTTT. Amino acid sequence: CASSPDRVEAFF.

This rearrangement joins TRBV11-3 to TRBJ2-7; 8 positions match TRBD1. Germline V gives CDR1 SGHNT, CDR2 YENEEA. Trimming cost V 5 bases and J 1 base; bases outside gene matches: 7. The CDR3 extends over 15 amino acids. The CDR3 reads CASSPGQGVSYEQYF. In DNA form, the CDR3 reads TGTGCCAGCAGCCCTGGACAGGGAGTTTCCTACGAGCAGTACTTC. Full variable domain (remainder filled in from reference TRBV11-3 and TRBJ2-7): EAGVVQSPRYKIIEKKQPVAFWCNPISGHNTLYWYLQNLGQGPELLIRYENEEAVDDSQLPKDRFSAERLKGVDSTLKIQPAELGDSAVYLCASSPGQGVSYEQYFGPGTRLTVT.

This clone was detected only once. This CDR3 reads CASSPPISLNTEAFF. The CDR3 DNA reads as TGTGCCAGCTCACCACCGATCAGTCTGAACACTGAAGCTTTCTTT. This sequence joins TRBV18 and TRBJ1-1; D not resolved. The CDR3 is 15 residues long. The germline V gene has CDR1 KGHSH and CDR2 LQKENI. V lost 0 bases, J lost 0 bases, and 8 bases lay in between. Combining the CDR3 with reference TRBV18 and TRBJ1-1 gives the whole variable domain NAGVMQNPRHLVRRRGQEARLRCSPMKGHSHVYWYRQLPEEGLKFMVYLQKENIIDESGMPKERFSAEFPKEGPSILRIQQVVRGDSAAYFCASSPPISLNTEAFFGQGTRLTVV.

The CDR3 protein is CASSFTGTETQYF. In DNA, the CDR3 is TGTGCCAGCAGTTTTACAGGGACGGAGACCCAGTACTTC. This chain links TRBV7-2 with TRBJ2-5, with D possibly being TRBD1 (6 bases). The CDR3 is 13 residues long. CDR1 is SGHTA, CDR2 FQGNSA, per germline. V shed 6 bases and J shed 5 bases, with 13 bases lying between them.

Only one count was recorded for this clone. The V gene is TRBV7-6, the J gene TRBJ2-1; 10 positions match TRBD1. The CDR3 covers 15 residues. The J segment lost 8 bases and the V segment lost 1 base, leaving 5 bases of the junction unmatched. From germline, CDR1 is SGHVS and CDR2 FNYEAQ. This CDR3 is CASSLEGTGVHEQFF. The CDR3 bases are TGTGCCAGCAGCTTAGAAGGGACAGGGGTCCATGAGCAGTTCTTC. The full variable domain, rest sourced from reference TRBV7-6 and TRBJ2-1, is GAGVSQSPRYKVTKRGQDVALRCDPISGHVSLYWYRQALGQGPEFLTYFNYEAQQDKSGLPNDRFSAERPEGSISTLTIQRTEQRDSAMYRCASSLEGTGVHEQFFGPGTRLTVL.

The V call is TRBV19, the J call TRBJ1-5; no reliable D call. Trimming shortened V by 1 base and J by 4 bases, and 14 bases separated the two germline ends. The CDR3 has 16 residues. CDR1 and CDR2 (germline): LNHDA, SQIVND (reference sequence). CDR3 protein: CASSIVTGNRNQPQHF. The CDR3 DNA is TGTGCCAGTAGTATAGTTACGGGGAATCGGAATCAGCCCCAGCATTTT.

The V call is TRBV28, the J call TRBJ1-2; 7 positions agree with TRBD1. The length of the CDR3 is 16 residues. Germline assignment: CDR1 MDHEN and CDR2 SYDVKM. Trimming at V came to 5 bases and at J to 0 bases, leaving 9 bases not matched to a gene. The CDR3 DNA reads as TGTGCCAGCAGTCGGACAGGAGCTTTTTCTAACTATGGCTACACCTTC. It yields the protein CASSRTGAFSNYGYTF.

The gene calls are TRBV10-3 and TRBJ1-5; a possible D gene is TRBD1 (5 bases). Germline loops: CDR1 ENHRY, CDR2 SYGVKD. V was cut by 2 bases and J by 5 bases, with 10 bases left in between. The CDR3 contains 14 residues. CDR3 bases: TGTGCCATCAGTGAGCAGGGTTCTCATCAGCCCCAGCATTTT. It specifies CAISEQGSHQPQHF.

J is TRBJ2-3 and V is TRBV4-1; 14 bases align to TRBD2. Germline V gives CDR1 MGHRA, CDR2 YSYEKL. This CDR3 region has 17 residues. V shed 4 bases, J shed 5 bases, and the junction held 8 bases outside the gene matches. CDR3 sequence: CASSLWGGLAGGDTQYF. The CDR3 nucleotides are TGCGCCAGCAGCCTCTGGGGCGGACTAGCGGGGGGAGATACGCAGTATTTT.

V gene TRBV29-1 combines with J gene TRBJ2-3; TRBD2 is a possible D gene (5 bases). Germline CDR1 reads SQVTM; CDR2 reads ANQGSEA. CDR3 length: 17 amino acids. Trimming pared 1 base from V and 1 base from J, leaving 18 bases between. The chain's CDR3 is CSVEGAGRDEGTDTQYF. The CDR3 DNA reads as TGCAGCGTTGAAGGGGCCGGACGGGATGAGGGCACAGATACGCAGTATTTT.

The chain has TRBV4-2 and TRBJ2-2; TRBD2 aligns across 10 bases. With V trimmed by 0 bases and J by 4 bases, 5 bases remained unmatched. Germline CDR1 and CDR2: LGHNA and YNFKEQ. The CDR3 spans 17 residues. In nucleotides, the CDR3 is TGTGCCAGCAGCCAAGATTTGTGGACTAGCGGCACCGGGGAGCTGTTTTTT. Amino acid sequence: CASSQDLWTSGTGELFF.

This chain joins TRBV5-4 and TRBJ1-2; D not certain. V gave up 6 bases and J gave up 2 bases, with 8 bases separating them. This CDR3 is 12 amino acids long. Germline V gene sequence: CDR1 SGHNT, CDR2 YYREEE (reference sequence). In nucleotides, the CDR3 is TGTGCCAGCACCCATCAAAACTATGGCTACACCTTC. As protein: CASTHQNYGYTF. Full variable domain (missing parts from reference TRBV5-4 and TRBJ1-2): ETGVTQSPTHLIKTRGQQVTLRCSSQSGHNTVSWYQQALGQGPQFIFQYYREEENGRGNFPPRFSGLQFPNYSSELNVNALELDDSALYLCASTHQNYGYTFGSGTRLTVV.

The chain carries TRBV12-5 and TRBJ1-2; 8 positions match TRBD1. Germline assignment: CDR1 LGHNT and CDR2 FRNRAP. The V and J ends lost 1 base and 2 bases, in that order; junction bases with no gene match: 3. The CDR3 has 15 residues. CDR3 DNA sequence: TGTGCTAGTGGTTTGGACCGGGACAGGAACTATGGCTACACCTTC. Amino acid sequence: CASGLDRDRNYGYTF.

The CDR3 sequence is CATSDPKDRGSYEQYF. The CDR3 nucleotides are TGTGCCACCAGTGATCCGAAGGACAGGGGCTCCTACGAGCAGTACTTC. The chain couples TRBV24-1 to TRBJ2-7; TRBD1 agrees at 9 bases. V gave up 3 bases and J gave up 0 bases; unmatched junction bases: 5. The CDR3 totals 16 residues. In germline, CDR1 is KGHDR, CDR2 SFDVKD.

The rearrangement joins TRBV18 to TRBJ1-2; D remains unclear. CDR3 length equals 15 residues. The V end lost 3 bases, the J end lost 4 bases, and 15 bases lay between the germline ends. Germline V lookup: CDR1 KGHSH, CDR2 LQKENI. The CDR3 region is CASSPSIEDGYGYTF. DNA of the CDR3: TGTGCCAGCTCACCCTCGATCGAGGATGGCTATGGCTACACCTTC. Full variable domain (outside the CDR3, taken from reference TRBV18 and TRBJ1-2): NAGVMQNPRHLVRRRGQEARLRCSPMKGHSHVYWYRQLPEEGLKFMVYLQKENIIDESGMPKERFSAEFPKEGPSILRIQQVVRGDSAAYFCASSPSIEDGYGYTFGSGTRLTVV.

In its sample, this clone was seen once. This chain connects TRBV5-5 to TRBJ1-5; possibly TRBD1 for D (6 bases). The length of the CDR3 is 16 residues. The germline V gene has CDR1 SGHKS and CDR2 YYEKEE (reference sequence). V was pared by 6 bases and J by 1 base, with 17 bases between. CDR3 residues: CASTLRQDASNQPQHF. The DNA for the CDR3 is TGTGCCAGCACCTTAAGACAGGACGCAAGCAATCAGCCCCAGCATTTT.

The chain joins TRBV5-1 to TRBJ1-1, with 7 bases identical to TRBD1. The CDR3 sequence is 15 residues long. The junction had 13 bases not matched to a gene; V was cut back by 4 bases and J by 7 bases. Germline V gives CDR1 SGHRS, CDR2 YFSETQ. The CDR3 spells CASSPSARTGFEAFF. The CDR3 DNA reads as TGCGCCAGCAGCCCCAGTGCCCGGACAGGATTTGAAGCTTTCTTT.